Shown below are 30 T cell receptor beta chains from a single sample sequenced in a study of vaccination effects on CD4 cells after COVID-19. Assay: immunoSEQ multiplex PCR; the TCRdb copy retains only in-frame clones and omits some. Among 25,000 to 30,000 clones, over 80% were seen once, and the ten largest hold approximately 6%. Antigen-specific CD4+ T cells expanded by the ViraFEST assay with viral peptide pools were then sequenced. Subsequent to roughly 10 days of culture, CD4+ T cells were isolated. Every participant took two doses of the BNT162b2 or mRNA-1273 vaccine. Their specific antigens are unknown. The material was CD4+ T cells from PBMCs cultured with SARS-CoV-2 spike peptides, obtained after COVID-19 vaccination. The receptors here all came from a human donor who received a COVID-19 vaccine. Some clones in this sample may be carry-over from other donors' samples.

V gene TRBV25-1 combines with J gene TRBJ2-5, with D unclear. The ends were cut back, 1 base at V and 0 bases at J, with 9 bases in the middle. Per the germline V gene, CDR1 is MGHDK and CDR2 is SYGVNS. The CDR3 is 15 residues long. For the CDR3, the DNA is TGTGCCAGCAGTGAATTGTACGGGTACCAAGAGACCCAGTACTTC. This sequence encodes CASSELYGYQETQYF.

The chain recombines TRBV7-9 with TRBJ2-4; 9 positions match TRBD1. The trim removed 3 bases at V and 9 bases at J, leaving 15 bases unmatched. This CDR3 spans 17 amino acids. The germline gives CDR1 SEHNR, CDR2 FQNEAQ (reference sequence). The CDR3, as DNA: TGTGCCAGCAGCTTGGTCGCTACAGGGACAGGGCTGGGCATTCAGTACTTC. Its translation: CASSLVATGTGLGIQYF. The full variable domain, with the rest looked up from reference TRBV7-9 and TRBJ2-4, is DTGVSQNPRHKITKRGQNVTFRCDPISEHNRLYWYRQTLGQGPEFLTYFQNEAQLEKSRLLSDRFSAERPKGSFSTLEIQRTEQGDSAMYLCASSLVATGTGLGIQYFGAGTRLSVL.

The chain carries TRBV2 and TRBJ1-1; no clear D. CDR1 SNHLY and CDR2 FYNNEI come from the germline V gene. CDR3 length equals 16 residues. V was shortened by 6 bases and J by 0 bases, with 17 bases between the two germline ends. CDR3 protein: CASRPLLMTMNTEAFF. In DNA form, the CDR3 reads TGTGCCAGCAGACCCCTCTTAATGACGATGAACACTGAAGCTTTCTTT.

This clone came up a few times. The chain employs TRBV12-3 or TRBV12-4 and TRBJ1-1; D gene uncertain. The CDR3 loop spans 13 amino acids. V was cut by 5 bases and J by 0 bases, with 7 bases left in between. CDR3 DNA sequence: TGTGCCAGCAGTCCCCAGGTGAACACTGAAGCTTTCTTT. Its translation: CASSPQVNTEAFF.

The rearrangement uses TRBV9 and TRBJ2-1; D may correspond to TRBD1 or TRBD2 (6 bases each). The CDR3 covers 15 residues. Germline V gives CDR1 SGDLS, CDR2 YYNGEE. V was pared by 6 bases and J by 7 bases, with 20 bases between. Written as DNA, the CDR3 is TGTGCCAGCAACAGGGCCGGGGGCGCGAGGAATGAGCAGTTCTTC. Translating gives CASNRAGGARNEQFF.

Points on this clone: The junction departs from germline at one end; a sequencing error may be responsible. The chain couples TRBV7-2 to TRBJ2-4, with D hard to call. The CDR3 contains 10 residues. CDR1 SGHTA and CDR2 FQGNSA come from the germline V gene. The CDR3 loop reads CASTPVGSDF. CDR3 DNA sequence: TGTGCCAGCACCCCCGTTGGGTCGGACTTC.

The count of this clone is one. The rearrangement uses TRBV7-9 and TRBJ2-2, with 10 bases aligning to TRBD2. CDR3 size: 18 residues. V shed 2 bases, J shed 0 bases, and the junction held 6 bases outside the gene matches. Germline assignment: CDR1 SEHNR and CDR2 FQNEAQ (reference sequence). The CDR3, as DNA: TGTGCCAGCAGCTTACCACCAGCGGGGGGGACGAACACCGGGGAGCTGTTTTTT. This gives the protein CASSLPPAGGTNTGELFF. Based on the CDR3 plus reference TRBV7-9 and TRBJ2-2, the full variable domain is DTGVSQNPRHKITKRGQNVTFRCDPISEHNRLYWYRQTLGQGPEFLTYFQNEAQLEKSRLLSDRFSAERPKGSFSTLEIQRTEQGDSAMYLCASSLPPAGGTNTGELFFGEGSRLTVL.

This clone was picked up one time. CDR3 loop: CASSYQRLGNTDTQYF. The CDR3 bases are TGTGCCAGCAGCTACCAAAGACTCGGGAACACAGATACGCAGTATTTT. The chain joins TRBV7-3 to TRBJ2-3, with D possibly being TRBD2 (5 bases). Looked up from germline, CDR1 is SGHTA and CDR2 is FQGTGA. V was cut by 4 bases and J by 2 bases, with 16 bases left in between. The CDR3 is 16 amino acids.

This chain joins TRBV6-5 and TRBJ1-4; D unclear. Germline V lookup: CDR1 MNHEY, CDR2 SVGAGI. Trimming left V 2 bases short and J 3 bases short, with 10 bases between. The CDR3 has 15 residues. The chain's CDR3 is CASSYRSRSNEKLFF. The CDR3 bases are TGTGCCAGCAGTTACAGGAGTCGTTCTAATGAAAAACTGTTTTTT.

In its sample, this clone was seen once. The chain uses TRBV5-1 and TRBJ2-5; 9 bases map to TRBD2. The CDR3 contains 15 residues. CDR1 and CDR2 (germline): SGHRS, YFSETQ. The ends lost 7 bases at V and 5 bases at J; junction bases unmatched: 12. The CDR3 region is CASSITGTSLETQYF. CDR3 DNA: TGCGCCAGCTCTATTACCGGGACTAGCTTGGAGACCCAGTACTTC.

This sequence joins TRBV5-1 and TRBJ1-6; a weak D match, TRBD1 (6 bases). This CDR3 is built from 15 residues. Germline V CDR1 and CDR2: SGHRS, YFSETQ. V lost 6 bases to trimming and J lost 7 bases, with 17 bases between them. CDR3 residues: CASTTAGGQNSPLHF. DNA for the CDR3: TGCGCCAGCACAACGGCGGGGGGCCAAAATTCACCCCTCCACTTT.

The gene calls are TRBV18 and TRBJ2-3, with 7 bases matching TRBD2. The CDR3 is made up of 17 amino acids. V lost 6 bases and J lost 4; bases outside the gene matches: 16. Germline values: CDR1 KGHSH, CDR2 LQKENI. The CDR3 sequence: CASSSQTPGGVADTQYF. The CDR3 bases are TGTGCCAGCTCCTCCCAGACTCCGGGGGGAGTTGCAGATACGCAGTATTTT. Using reference TRBV18 and TRBJ2-3 for the parts outside the CDR3, the full variable domain is NAGVMQNPRHLVRRRGQEARLRCSPMKGHSHVYWYRQLPEEGLKFMVYLQKENIIDESGMPKERFSAEFPKEGPSILRIQQVVRGDSAAYFCASSSQTPGGVADTQYFGPGTRLTVL.

The chain is built from TRBV12-3 or TRBV12-4 and TRBJ1-2; 7 bases match TRBD1. CDR3 length equals 12 residues. V trimming: 6 bases; J trimming: 4 bases; junction bases outside the gene matches: 2. The DNA for the CDR3 is TGTGCCAGCAGGAGACAGGGCTATGGCTACACCTTC. Its protein product is CASRRQGYGYTF.

V is TRBV6-5 and J is TRBJ1-2; no clear D gene. CDR1 is MNHEY and CDR2 is SVGAGI in the germline V gene. The CDR3 has 11 residues. The V end was cut by 8 bases, the J end by 7 bases, with 11 bases between. CDR3 DNA: TGTGCCAGCCGCGGCCCTTTTGGCTACACCTTC. Translating gives CASRGPFGYTF.

V is TRBV28 and J is TRBJ1-1; D is unresolved. Germline V gives CDR1 MDHEN, CDR2 SYDVKM. V was trimmed by 10 bases and J by 1 base, leaving 7 bases between them. This CDR3 contains 11 residues. CDR3 loop: CAIMGNTEAFF. The CDR3 DNA reads as TGTGCCATCATGGGGAACACTGAAGCTTTCTTT.

V gene TRBV3-1 (or the pseudogene TRBV3-2) combines with J gene TRBJ1-6; D uncertain. There are 14 residues in the CDR3. Germline CDR1 LGHDT, CDR2 YNNKEL (reference sequence). V lost 0 bases, J lost 9 bases, and 9 bases lay in between. The CDR3 sequence is CASSQDSEFSPLHF. For the CDR3, the DNA is TGTGCCAGCAGCCAAGATTCAGAGTTTTCACCCCTCCACTTT.

This chain connects TRBV7-8 to TRBJ2-6; possible D gene TRBD1, 5 bases. CDR1 SGHVS and CDR2 FQNEAQ come from the germline V gene. The V and J ends lost 5 bases and 2 bases respectively, with 10 bases between them. The CDR3 has 15 amino acids. The CDR3 here is CASSLRVAGANVLTF. CDR3 in DNA: TGTGCCAGCAGCCTCAGGGTCGCTGGGGCCAACGTCCTGACTTTC.

This clone occurred a few times. This chain connects TRBV7-7 to TRBJ2-1; D unresolved. Germline V CDR1 and CDR2: SSHAT, FNYEAQ (reference sequence). This CDR3 region has 14 residues. V was cut by 3 bases and J by 1 base, with 7 bases left in between. The CDR3 here is CASSLSESYNEQFF. For the CDR3, the DNA is TGTGCCAGCAGCTTGAGCGAGTCCTACAATGAGCAGTTCTTC.

The chain couples TRBV29-1 to TRBJ1-2, with 7 bases identical to TRBD1. V was clipped by 0 bases and J by 5 bases; unmatched bases: 9. CDR3 length: 15 residues. Germline V gene sequence: CDR1 SQVTM, CDR2 ANQGSEA. CDR3 sequence (DNA): TGCAGCGTTGAAGATTCCCCAACAGGGGTTTATGGCTACACCTTC. Protein sequence: CSVEDSPTGVYGYTF.

The rearrangement uses TRBV6-4 and TRBJ1-5; D unclear. Germline-derived CDR1 and CDR2 are MRHNA and SNTAGT. V lost 4 bases and J 4 bases, leaving 8 bases between the germline ends. The CDR3 has 13 residues. The CDR3 DNA is TGTGCCAGCAGTGGAGACGGGAATCAGCCCCAGCATTTT. Protein sequence: CASSGDGNQPQHF.

The rearrangement links TRBV5-1 to TRBJ2-1; TRBD2 agrees at 9 bases. Trimming removed 8 bases from V and 7 bases from J; junction bases left unmatched: 10. The CDR3 has 14 amino acids. CDR1 and CDR2 (germline): SGHRS, YFSETQ. CDR3 DNA: TGCGCCAGTGGGGCGGGGGGGCTTTGGAATGAGCAGTTCTTC. Translated, it gives CASGAGGLWNEQFF.

The V and J genes are TRBV7-8 and TRBJ2-2; 12 bases match TRBD2. Germline V lookup: CDR1 SGHVS, CDR2 FQNEAQ. V shed 4 bases and J 4 bases; nucleotides not matched to a gene: 1. The CDR3 contains 15 residues. DNA for the CDR3: TGTGCCAGCAGCTCTAGCGGGGGGGCCACCGGGGAGCTGTTTTTT. This codes for CASSSSGGATGELFF.

The chain couples TRBV30 to TRBJ2-6; 8 bases map to TRBD1. Trimming removed 2 bases from V and 3 bases from J; junction bases left unmatched: 6. Germline V gene lookup returns CDR1 GTSNPN and CDR2 SVGIG (reference sequence). The CDR3 sequence is 16 residues long. This CDR3 reads CAWSPKQGGGANVLTF. As DNA, the CDR3 is TGTGCCTGGAGTCCTAAACAGGGGGGTGGGGCCAACGTCCTGACTTTC.

Only one count was recorded for this clone. The rearrangement uses TRBV19 and TRBJ2-1; the match to TRBD2 covers 10 bases. Trimming took 4 bases from V and 7 from J; bases not matched to a gene: 7. CDR1 is LNHDA, CDR2 SQIVND, per germline (reference sequence). The length of the CDR3 is 15 residues. This chain's CDR3 is CASSRLLAGQNEQFF. In DNA form, the CDR3 reads TGTGCCAGTAGTAGGTTACTAGCGGGGCAAAATGAGCAGTTCTTC.

The rearrangement uses TRBV5-1 and TRBJ2-2, with a weak D call TRBD2 (5 bases). From germline, CDR1 is SGHRS and CDR2 YFSETQ. The CDR3 is 14 amino acids. The V end was cut by 5 bases, the J end by 5 bases, with 13 bases between. The CDR3 here is CASSYDSGTGELFF. DNA of the CDR3: TGCGCCAGCAGTTACGACTCGGGGACCGGGGAGCTGTTTTTT.

The rearrangement uses TRBV5-1 and TRBJ1-3; 7 bases fit TRBD1. Germline assignment: CDR1 SGHRS and CDR2 YFSETQ. The V segment lost 4 bases and the J segment 2 bases; nucleotides outside the gene matches: 6. The CDR3 contains 15 residues. The CDR3 region has the DNA TGCGCCAGCAGCCCCGGGACAGAGGCTGGAAACACCATATATTTT. Protein product: CASSPGTEAGNTIYF.

A remark on this clone: Sequence at one end of the junction differs from germline and may be a read error. The chain has TRBV3-1 (or the pseudogene TRBV3-2) and TRBJ2-3, with TRBD1 matching over 9 bases. Germline V gene sequence: CDR1 LGHDT, CDR2 YNNKEL (reference sequence). The length of the CDR3 is 14 residues. CDR3 loop: CASSPRDPGQGVIF. CDR3 nucleotides: TGTGCCAGCAGCCCTCGTGACCCGGGACAGGGCGTCATTTTT.

V usage is TRBV11-3 and J usage is TRBJ1-1; D may be TRBD1 (5 bases). This CDR3 is built from 12 residues. V shed 4 bases and J shed 8 bases, with 11 bases lying between them. Germline lookup yields CDR1 SGHNT and CDR2 YENEEA. The CDR3 bases are TGTGCCAGCAGCTCTCAAGGGACCGAAGCTTTCTTT. It translates to CASSSQGTEAFF.

The genes are TRBV18 and TRBJ2-7; D is perhaps TRBD1 (6 bases). Germline V gives CDR1 KGHSH, CDR2 LQKENI. The CDR3 runs to 14 residues. V lost 4 bases and J lost 0, with 10 bases in between. The CDR3 spells CASSLQGGSYEQYV. The DNA for the CDR3 is TGTGCCAGCTCACTACAAGGGGGCTCCTACGAGCAGTACGTC.

CDR3 amino acids: CASSLAQRGRDGYTF. DNA of the CDR3: TGTGCCAGCAGCTTAGCGCAAAGGGGTCGGGATGGCTACACCTTC. This chain links TRBV7-9 with TRBJ1-2; TRBD1 might be the D (5 bases). V was shortened by 0 bases and J by 6 bases, with 14 bases between the two germline ends. The CDR3 is 15 residues long. Germline CDR1 SEHNR, CDR2 FQNEAQ (reference sequence).